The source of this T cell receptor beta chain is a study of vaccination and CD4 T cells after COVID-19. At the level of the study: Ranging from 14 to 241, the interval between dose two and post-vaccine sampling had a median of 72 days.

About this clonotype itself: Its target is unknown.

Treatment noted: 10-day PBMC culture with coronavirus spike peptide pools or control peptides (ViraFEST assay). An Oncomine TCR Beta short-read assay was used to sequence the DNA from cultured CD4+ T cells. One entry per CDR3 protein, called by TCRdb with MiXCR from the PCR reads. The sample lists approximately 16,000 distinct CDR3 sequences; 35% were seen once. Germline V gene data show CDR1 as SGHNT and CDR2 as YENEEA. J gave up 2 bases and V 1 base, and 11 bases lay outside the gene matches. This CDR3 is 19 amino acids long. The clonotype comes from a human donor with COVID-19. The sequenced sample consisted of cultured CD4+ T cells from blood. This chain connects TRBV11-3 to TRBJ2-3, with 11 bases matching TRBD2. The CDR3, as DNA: TGTGCCAGCAGCTTAGGGCAACTAGCGGGGGCCTCATACACAGATACGCAGTATTTT. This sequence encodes CASSLGQLAGASYTDTQYF.